These 25 T cell receptor beta chains originate from one sample sequenced in a study of post-analysis software for immune sequencing data. Their recognized antigens are unknown. Carried by the TCR beta cDNA libraries were unique molecular identifiers. MiXCR was run by TCRdb on the PCR reads, yielding one entry per CDR3 protein. The table lists around 200,000 distinct CDR3 sequences, over 25% of them singletons. Whole-study findings and limits: TRBV5-6, TRBV5-1 and TRBV20-1 were among four to six TRBV segments more frequent in patients than controls.

The sample was blood. The receptors originated from a girl younger than 18 with multiple sclerosis.

In the case of this clonotype: A read error is possible here, since a much larger clone lies one base away. The rearrangement links TRBV5-1 to TRBJ1-2; possibly TRBD1 for D (6 bases). CDR3 size: 13 residues. Looked up from germline, CDR1 is SGHRS and CDR2 is YFSETQ. The V end was cut by 4 bases, the J end by 9 bases, with 16 bases between. CDR3 sequence: CASSTDGTHSYTF. CDR3 DNA: TGCGCCAGCAGCACGGACGGGACACATAGCTACACCTTC.

On this clonotype itself: A much larger clonotype is one base distant, so this may be a read error. The chain employs TRBV20-1 and TRBJ2-7; 8 bases line up with TRBD2. Germline CDR1 DFQATT, CDR2 SNEGSKA (reference sequence). CDR3 length: 14 residues. The V and J ends lost 5 bases and 2 bases, in that order; junction bases with no gene match: 8. For the CDR3, the DNA is TGCAGTGCTGGAGTCGCGGGAGGTCCCTACGAGCAGTACTTC. Translated, it gives CSAGVAGGPYEQYF.

Remarks on this clonotype: A much larger clone lies a single base off, so this may be a read error. The chain carries TRBV5-1 and TRBJ1-6, with 7 bases matching TRBD1. This CDR3 is built from 18 residues. V gave up 4 bases and J gave up 0 bases; unmatched junction bases: 10. Germline lookup yields CDR1 SGHRS and CDR2 YFSETQ. This chain's CDR3 is CASSARTGLSSYNSPLHF. The CDR3 DNA reads as TGCGCCAGCAGCGCCAGGACAGGATTAAGCTCCTATAATTCACCCCTCCACTTT.

This clonotype has at least ten counts. The gene calls are TRBV18 and TRBJ2-1, with 8 bases aligning to TRBD2. Germline V gene sequence: CDR1 KGHSH, CDR2 LQKENI. The CDR3 consists of 15 residues. V dropped 2 bases and J dropped 7; count of bases not matched to a gene: 7. The CDR3 here is CASSPSDSGINEQFF. The CDR3 DNA follows: TGTGCCAGCTCACCAAGCGATAGCGGGATAAATGAGCAGTTCTTC.

Points on this clonotype: Possible read error: a much larger clone is one base away. J is TRBJ1-5 and V is TRBV12-3 or TRBV12-4; D possibly corresponds to TRBD1 (6 bases). This CDR3 has 14 residues. This CDR3 reads CVSRSTGFNQPQHF. The DNA for the CDR3 is TGTGTCAGCAGGAGTACAGGGTTTAATCAGCCCCAGCATTTT.

CDR3 protein: CASSLERGDEQFF. CDR3 nucleotide sequence: TGTGCCAGCAGCTTAGAGAGGGGGGATGAGCAGTTCTTC. This rearrangement joins TRBV7-7 to TRBJ2-1; D might be TRBD1 or TRBD2, each matching 6 bases. The CDR3 has 13 residues. The V gene lost 1 base and the J gene lost 8 bases, with 9 bases spanning the gap. Germline V gives CDR1 SSHAT, CDR2 FNYEAQ (reference sequence).

This rearrangement joins TRBV14 to TRBJ1-2, with 9 bases identical to TRBD1. This CDR3 comprises 14 residues. Germline assignment: CDR1 SGHDN and CDR2 FVKESK. The ends lost 2 bases at V and 4 bases at J; junction bases unmatched: 2. CDR3 sequence (DNA): TGTGCCAGCAGCCAACAGGACAGGGGCTATGGCTACACCTTC. Its translation: CASSQQDRGYGYTF.

The CDR3 region has the DNA TGTGCCAGCAGCGGGTTGGTCGGCGAAGAGACCCAGTACTTC. This encodes CASSGLVGEETQYF. The rearrangement uses TRBV7-9 and TRBJ2-5; no reliable D call. The CDR3 contains 14 residues. CDR1 and CDR2 from the germline V gene are SEHNR and FQNEAQ (reference sequence). Between the trimmed V and J ends, which lost 5 bases and 3 bases, there was a span of 13 bases.

In this sample, this clonotype turned up many times. The CDR3 DNA reads as TGTGCCAGCAGCTTACGTAAGAGCTCCTACAATGAGCAGTTCTTC. It yields the protein CASSLRKSSYNEQFF. The V call is TRBV5-6, the J call TRBJ2-1; unclear D gene. Trimming took off 2 bases at V and 0 bases at J, with 9 bases between the two ends. Per the germline V gene, CDR1 is SGHDT and CDR2 is YYEEEE. The CDR3 covers 15 residues.

The J gene is TRBJ1-1, the V gene TRBV2; D is uncertain. The V gene lost 4 bases and the J gene lost 2 bases, with 11 bases spanning the gap. Germline V gives CDR1 SNHLY, CDR2 FYNNEI. This CDR3 is 14 amino acids long. For the CDR3, the DNA is TGTGCCAGCAGTGGAGGCCAGAAAAACACTGAAGCTTTCTTT. Encoded protein: CASSGGQKNTEAFF. The whole variable domain, remainder taken from reference TRBV2 and TRBJ1-1, is EPEVTQTPSHQVTQMGQEVILRCVPISNHLYFYWYRQILGQKVEFLVSFYNNEISEKSEIFDDQFSVERPDGSNFTLKIRSTKLEDSAMYFCASSGGQKNTEAFFGQGTRLTVV.

In the case of this clonotype: Since a much larger clone is just one base distant, this may be a read error. This chain joins TRBV5-1 and TRBJ2-3; 7 bases match TRBD1. CDR3 size: 13 residues. Germline CDR1 SGHRS, CDR2 YFSETQ. This CDR3 reads CARSSQGADTQYF. The CDR3 nucleotides are TGCGCCCGCAGCTCCCAGGGGGCAGATACGCAGTATTTT.

In its sample, this clonotype was seen many times. The gene calls are TRBV13 and TRBJ2-1; D not resolved. In germline, CDR1 is PRHDT, CDR2 FYEKMQ (reference sequence). The CDR3 totals 11 residues. Trimming cost V 5 bases and J 8 bases, with 7 bases left between them. CDR3 nucleotides: TGTGCCAGCAGCCAGTACCATGAGCAGTTCTTC. Amino acids: CASSQYHEQFF.

In this sample, this clonotype turned up many times. This sequence joins TRBV29-1 and TRBJ2-5; 14 bases align to TRBD2. The CDR3 has 14 residues. The ends lost 6 bases at V and 11 bases at J; junction bases unmatched: 11. The germline V gene encodes CDR1 SQVTM and CDR2 ANQGSEA. The CDR3 nucleotides read TGCAGCGTCATCAGGACTAGCGGGGGGAGGGAGCAGTACTTC. Its translation: CSVIRTSGGREQYF.

This clonotype has a count of ten or more. This chain links TRBV6-5 with TRBJ2-5; D is uncertain. Between the trimmed V and J ends, which lost 4 bases and 5 bases, there was a span of 8 bases. CDR3 size: 12 residues. Per germline, CDR1 MNHEY and CDR2 SVGAGI. CDR3 bases: TGTGCCAGCAGTTTGCTCGGGGAGACCCAGTACTTC. It encodes CASSLLGETQYF.

Only a few counts were recorded for this clonotype. The chain uses TRBV14 and TRBJ2-7, with 7 positions matching TRBD2. CDR1 and CDR2 from the germline V gene are SGHDN and FVKESK. This CDR3 is built from 15 residues. V was clipped by 6 bases and J by 2 bases; unmatched bases: 10. The CDR3 region has the DNA TGTGCCAGCAGACGGGGGGTACAGGCTACCTACGAGCAGTACTTC. This encodes CASRRGVQATYEQYF.

The chain has TRBV7-8 and TRBJ2-3, with 9 bases that match TRBD2. V lost 2 bases to trimming and J lost 7 bases; unmatched junction nucleotides: 4. The CDR3 sequence is 14 residues long. Germline V gene lookup returns CDR1 SGHVS and CDR2 FQNEAQ. The CDR3 here is CASSLLGLAYTQYF. CDR3 coding DNA: TGTGCCAGCAGCTTACTGGGACTAGCATATACGCAGTATTTT.

In this sample, this clonotype turned up a few times. This chain connects TRBV20-1 to TRBJ2-5; tentatively, D is TRBD1 (9 bases). The V gene lost 3 bases and the J gene lost 11 bases, with 22 bases spanning the gap. This CDR3 spans 14 amino acids. The V gene's germline CDR1 is DFQATT and CDR2 SNEGSKA (reference sequence). The CDR3 sequence: CSASAGQGRGEQYF. CDR3 DNA: TGCAGTGCTAGCGCAGGACAGGGGCGGGGGGAGCAGTACTTC.

The chain is built from TRBV5-1 and TRBJ1-1; D not resolved. Germline values: CDR1 SGHRS, CDR2 YFSETQ. V was cut by 6 bases and J by 6 bases, with 18 bases left in between. This CDR3 has 14 residues. CDR3: CASTKGMGCSEAFF. The CDR3 DNA follows: TGCGCCAGCACCAAGGGTATGGGTTGTTCTGAAGCTTTCTTT.

V and J are TRBV5-6 and TRBJ1-2, with TRBD1 as a possible D gene (5 bases). The CDR3 length is 13 residues. Germline CDR1 reads SGHDT; CDR2 reads YYEEEE. Between the trimmed V and J ends, which lost 4 bases and 6 bases, there was a span of 13 bases. Here the CDR3 reads CASSPVGGDGYTF. Here the CDR3 DNA reads TGTGCCAGCAGCCCGGTGGGGGGGGATGGCTACACCTTC.

This clonotype was seen only a few times. A clone one base away is much larger, so this may be a read error. This sequence joins TRBV7-9 and TRBJ2-2; 8 bases map to TRBD1. Germline V gene data show CDR1 as SEHNR and CDR2 as FQNEAQ (reference sequence). This CDR3 comprises 16 residues. With 7 bases clipped from V and 1 base from J, the junction kept 8 bases outside the gene matches. As DNA, the CDR3 is TGTGCCAGCAACACAGGGGGTCGGCAGAACACCGGGGAGCTGTTTTTT. Protein: CASNTGGRQNTGELFF.

The CDR3 loop reads CASSLKPGPRTDTQYF. The DNA for the CDR3 is TGTGCCAGCAGCTTAAAGCCGGGACCCCGCACAGATACGCAGTATTTT. The rearrangement uses TRBV7-2 and TRBJ2-3, with D perhaps matching TRBD1 or TRBD2 (5 bases each). Trimming shortened V by 2 bases and J by 1 base, and 13 bases separated the two germline ends. The V gene's germline CDR1 is SGHTA and CDR2 FQGNSA. This CDR3 region has 16 residues.

This clonotype was counted many times. The chain recombines TRBV28 with TRBJ1-2, with D perhaps TRBD1 (5 bases). The CDR3 spans 16 residues. In germline, CDR1 is MDHEN, CDR2 SYDVKM. The germline V and J ends were trimmed by 3 bases and 0 bases, with 14 bases remaining between them. The CDR3 protein is CASSFVGRATNYGYTF. The CDR3 nucleotides are TGTGCCAGCAGTTTTGTGGGCAGGGCCACTAACTATGGCTACACCTTC.

The rearrangement joins TRBV2 to TRBJ1-2; D not certain. This CDR3 comprises 12 residues. The ends were cut back, 3 bases at V and 8 bases at J, with 10 bases in the middle. Germline V gene lookup returns CDR1 SNHLY and CDR2 FYNNEI. For the CDR3, the DNA is TGTGCCAGCAGTGACGACATTGAAGGCTACACCTTC. As protein: CASSDDIEGYTF. Combining the CDR3 with reference TRBV2 and TRBJ1-2 gives the whole variable domain EPEVTQTPSHQVTQMGQEVILRCVPISNHLYFYWYRQILGQKVEFLVSFYNNEISEKSEIFDDQFSVERPDGSNFTLKIRSTKLEDSAMYFCASSDDIEGYTFGSGTRLTVV.

With regard to this clonotype: A much larger clone is a single base away; this may be a read error. V and J are TRBV12-3 or TRBV12-4 and TRBJ2-4, with TRBD2 matching 8 bases. V was pared by 5 bases and J by 13 bases, with 16 bases of the junction left unmatched. There are 15 residues in the CDR3. Here the CDR3 DNA reads TGTGCCAGCAGTCCAGGGGTAGCGGGACTCTACGTGCAGTACTTC. Translated: CASSPGVAGLYVQYF.

The genes are TRBV4-1 and TRBJ1-5; the match to TRBD1 covers 7 bases. The CDR3 is 16 amino acids. Germline CDR1 is MGHRA and CDR2 is YSYEKL. V gave up 1 base and J gave up 2 bases; unmatched junction bases: 5. The CDR3 coding sequence is TGCGCCAGCAGCCAAGGGAAAGGGGGCGGCAATCAGCCCCAGCATTTT. Its translation is CASSQGKGGGNQPQHF.